This T cell receptor (beta chain) appears in the sequencing data of a study of sequential checkpoint blockade in melanoma. The wider study: First-line arms were nivolumab then ipilimumab, or the reverse, randomized 1:1. After both sequences, patients received maintenance nivolumab.

Sample treatment: randomized to nivolumab then ipilimumab (arm A) or the reverse (arm B). Live CD3+CD8+ CD19− CD56− cells were sorted from PBMCs. This clone was seen a handful of times. Data came from immunoSEQ multiplex PCR; TCRdb stores just in-frame clones and leaves some out. This table has 30,000 or so clones, 82% appearing once. This sequence was found in a human donor with melanoma. The sequencing here drew on CD8+ T cells sorted from blood (inferred from file names), taken from a patient given nivolumab and ipilimumab in sequence.

The CDR3 spells CASSEQRRQGDEQFF. The CDR3 region has the DNA TGTGCCAGCAGTGAACAGAGACGACAGGGCGATGAGCAGTTCTTC. The chain links TRBV6-1 to TRBJ2-1; TRBD1 matches at 7 bases. The CDR3 sequence is 15 residues long. The J segment lost 8 bases and the V segment lost 2 bases, leaving 9 bases of the junction unmatched. The germline V gene has CDR1 MNHNS and CDR2 SASEGT.